These 17 T cell receptor beta chains originate from one sample sequenced in a study of PD-L1 blockade in urothelial cancer. TCRdb's copy holds only in-frame clones and misses some; the assay was immunoSEQ multiplex PCR. Of 38,000 or so clones detected, around 80% appear once; the ten largest clones hold 16%. The source material was PBMCs, sampled around atezolizumab (anti-PD-L1) treatment. Receptors originate from a man between 60 and 75 years old with urothelial cancer.

V usage is TRBV7-2 and J usage is TRBJ2-7; 8 positions agree with TRBD1. The CDR3 is 14 residues long. V shed 1 base, J shed 6 bases, and the junction held 5 bases outside the gene matches. In germline, CDR1 is SGHTA, CDR2 FQGNSA. The CDR3 loop reads CASSLDGTGVEQYF. The CDR3, as DNA: TGTGCCAGCAGCTTAGACGGGACAGGAGTCGAGCAGTACTTC.

The chain links TRBV4-3 to TRBJ1-2; 9 bases agree with TRBD1. The germline CDR1 and CDR2 sequences are LGHNA and YSLEER. The CDR3 has 15 residues. The ends lost 4 bases at V and 4 bases at J; junction bases unmatched: 7. For the CDR3, the DNA is TGCGCCAGCAGCCCCGGGACAGGGAAAACCTATGGCTACACCTTC. It encodes CASSPGTGKTYGYTF.

The chain links TRBV5-4 to TRBJ1-5; maybe TRBD1 (6 bases). The CDR3 is 14 residues long. Trimming removed 2 bases at V and 7 bases at J, with 13 bases between. Germline V gene lookup returns CDR1 SGHNT and CDR2 YYREEE (reference sequence). CDR3 amino acids: CASSFGGGRQPQHF. As DNA, the CDR3 is TGTGCCAGCAGCTTTGGGGGGGGCAGGCAGCCCCAGCATTTT.

V and J are TRBV4-2 and TRBJ2-7; 9 nucleotides align to TRBD1. V shed 4 bases, J shed 3 bases, and the junction held 4 bases outside the gene matches. CDR1 LGHNA and CDR2 YNFKEQ come from the germline V gene. The CDR3 covers 14 residues. The CDR3 is CASSPGQGDYEQYF. The CDR3 DNA follows: TGTGCCAGCAGCCCGGGACAGGGCGACTACGAGCAGTACTTC.

The CDR3 here is CASSQSAAGGYTF. CDR3 nucleotides: TGTGCCAGCAGCCAATCGGCAGCAGGTGGCTACACCTTC. V gene TRBV16 combines with J gene TRBJ1-2; D call uncertain. Germline lookup yields CDR1 KGHSY and CDR2 FQNENV. Trimming took off 0 bases at V and 7 bases at J, with 9 bases between the two ends. This CDR3 spans 13 amino acids.

This sequence joins TRBV19 and TRBJ2-5; a possible D gene is TRBD2 (6 bases). Germline V lookup: CDR1 LNHDA, CDR2 SQIVND (reference sequence). Trimming stripped 3 bases from V and 2 bases from J, with 10 bases between. This CDR3 comprises 14 residues. DNA for the CDR3: TGTGCCAGTAGTATCCCTGGGGGGCAAGAGACCCAGTACTTC. It translates to CASSIPGGQETQYF.

This chain uses TRBV6-1 with TRBJ2-7; 8 bases match TRBD1. The CDR3 length is 15 residues. The V segment lost 2 bases and the J segment 3 bases; nucleotides outside the gene matches: 6. Per germline, CDR1 MNHNS and CDR2 SASEGT. DNA of the CDR3: TGTGCCAGCAGTGAATGGGGACAGGTGAGCTACGAGCAGTACTTC. It encodes CASSEWGQVSYEQYF.

This clone was picked up a small number of times. V gene TRBV5-1 combines with J gene TRBJ2-1; 14 positions match TRBD2. This CDR3 spans 17 amino acids. In germline, CDR1 is SGHRS, CDR2 YFSETQ. Trimming cost V 0 bases and J 6 bases; bases outside gene matches: 5. The CDR3 DNA follows: TGCGCCAGCAGCTTGGTTCTAGGGACTAGCGGGGGCAATGAGCAGTTCTTC. Its translation: CASSLVLGTSGGNEQFF.

The gene calls are TRBV6-6 and TRBJ1-5, with 9 bases matching TRBD1. The CDR3 covers 16 residues. The germline CDR1 and CDR2 sequences are MNHNY and SVGAGI (reference sequence). Losses at the gene ends were 4 bases for V and 6 bases for J; bases not matched to a gene: 10. DNA for the CDR3: TGTGCCAGCAGTTCACTCACAGGGGGCGCTAGTCAGCCCCAGCATTTT. Protein sequence: CASSSLTGGASQPQHF.

The chain uses TRBV28 and TRBJ1-5; D remains ambiguous. V lost 7 bases and J 3 bases, leaving 7 bases between the germline ends. Germline assignment: CDR1 MDHEN and CDR2 SYDVKM. There are 12 residues in the CDR3. CDR3 sequence reads: CASMVVNQPQHF. CDR3 coding DNA: TGTGCCAGCATGGTAGTCAATCAGCCCCAGCATTTT.

The chain uses TRBV6-5 and TRBJ2-2; 7 bases line up with TRBD2. The CDR3 loop spans 14 amino acids. Trimming removed 6 bases from V and 4 bases from J; junction bases left unmatched: 5. The germline CDR1 and CDR2 sequences are MNHEY and SVGAGI. This chain's CDR3 is CASSTRGSTGELFF. The CDR3 bases are TGTGCCAGCAGCACCCGCGGGAGCACCGGGGAGCTGTTTTTT.

DNA for the CDR3: TGTGCCAGCAGCCCGTTGCGGGATTACACTGAAGCTTTCTTT. Residues: CASSPLRDYTEAFF. This chain connects TRBV11-2 to TRBJ1-1; unclear D gene. There are 14 residues in the CDR3. The germline V and J ends were trimmed by 5 bases and 3 bases, with 13 bases remaining between them. The V gene's germline CDR1 is SGHAT and CDR2 FQNNGV.

The rearrangement joins TRBV11-2 to TRBJ1-1, with D maybe TRBD1 (6 bases). The CDR3 has 14 residues. Trimming took 2 bases from V and 5 from J, leaving 12 bases between them. The germline V gene encodes CDR1 SGHAT and CDR2 FQNNGV. CDR3 in DNA: TGTGCCAGCAGCTTAAACCCACAGGGAACTGAAGCTTTCTTT. It encodes CASSLNPQGTEAFF. Full variable domain (missing parts from reference TRBV11-2 and TRBJ1-1): EAGVAQSPRYKIIEKRQSVAFWCNPISGHATLYWYQQILGQGPKLLIQFQNNGVVDDSQLPKDRFSAERLKGVDSTLKIQPAKLEDSAVYLCASSLNPQGTEAFFGQGTRLTVV.

The chain joins TRBV28 to TRBJ2-7; 8 nucleotides agree with TRBD1. This CDR3 has 15 amino acids. V was pared by 3 bases and J by 5 bases, with 9 bases of the junction left unmatched. The germline V gene encodes CDR1 MDHEN and CDR2 SYDVKM. CDR3 region: CASSLSDRGHHEQYF. For the CDR3, the DNA is TGTGCCAGCAGTTTGTCCGACAGGGGTCACCACGAGCAGTACTTC.

In nucleotides, the CDR3 is TGTGCCAGCAGATTCGACAGAAGCACCGGGGAGCTGTTTTTT. This gives the protein CASRFDRSTGELFF. The V gene is TRBV6-5, the J gene TRBJ2-2; maybe TRBD1 (5 bases). This CDR3 region has 14 residues. Germline lookup yields CDR1 MNHEY and CDR2 SVGAGI. The V and J ends lost 6 bases and 4 bases respectively, with 12 bases between them.

This chain connects TRBV10-2 to TRBJ1-2; 9 bases are a match to TRBD1. Germline CDR1 is WSHSY and CDR2 is SAAADI. The CDR3 runs to 13 residues. V trimming: 7 bases; J trimming: 7 bases; junction bases outside the gene matches: 7. For the CDR3, the DNA is TGCGCCAGCATGAGACAGGGGGAGGGTGGCTACACCTTC. The encoded protein is CASMRQGEGGYTF.

This clone was counted ten times or more. In DNA, the CDR3 is TGTGCCAGTAGTATAGAGAGGTCCCAGACCAACGAGCAGTACTTC. Translated, it gives CASSIERSQTNEQYF. This sequence joins TRBV19 and TRBJ2-7; no definite D call. This CDR3 has 15 amino acids. Trimming removed 0 bases at V and 5 bases at J, with 14 bases between. Germline V gene lookup returns CDR1 LNHDA and CDR2 SQIVND (reference sequence).